The present entry profiles one TCR beta chain with its context. Other nucleotide sequences from this sample produce the same CDR3. Study processing details: Using reference gene primer amplification, nucleated cell counts were estimated. Some clones are missing from TCRdb's copy, which holds only in-frame ones; the method was immunoSEQ multiplex PCR. The V and J calls and clone size come from that table; D and trimming were worked out from the DNA. The sample records roughly 500,000 clones, nearly 90% being singletons. The sample comes from a study of blood T cell repertoires in COVID-19. The CDR3 has 14 residues. The germline V gene encodes CDR1 SNHLY and CDR2 FYNNEI. V gave up 8 bases and J gave up 0 bases, with 10 bases separating them.

Sample: peripheral blood. The TCR originated in a man aged 18 to 30 with COVID-19, enrolled during active disease. This chain links TRBV2 with TRBJ2-2, with TRBD2 as a possible D gene (6 bases). Here the CDR3 reads CASLAGPNTGELFF. CDR3 nucleotide sequence: TGTGCCAGCCTGGCGGGACCGAACACCGGGGAGCTGTTTTTT.